Sequencing of this TCR beta chain was carried out in a study of PD-1 blockade in classical Hodgkin lymphoma. As to this clone: Its antigen is undetermined.

The study, taken as a whole, reports: In newly diagnosed patients, baseline TCR diversity was reportedly below that of healthy donors.

The patients all showed relapse after autologous stem cell transplantation, while their brentuximab vedotin exposure varied. The assay was immunoSEQ multiplex PCR, and TCRdb's table has in-frame clones only and misses some. The sample yields about 97,000 clones, around 80% seen once. Germline assignment: CDR1 SGHDT and CDR2 YYEEEE. The CDR3 runs 14 residues. Trimming cost V 4 bases and J 4 bases; bases outside gene matches: 3. The V gene is TRBV5-6, the J gene TRBJ2-1; 9 bases map to TRBD2. Sequences were derived from peripheral blood mononuclear cells (PBMCs), sampled at baseline. This TCR was sampled from a human donor with classical Hodgkin lymphoma. CDR3 in DNA: TGTGCCAGCAGCAGGACTAGCGTATACAATGAGCAGTTCTTC. Translated: CASSRTSVYNEQFF.